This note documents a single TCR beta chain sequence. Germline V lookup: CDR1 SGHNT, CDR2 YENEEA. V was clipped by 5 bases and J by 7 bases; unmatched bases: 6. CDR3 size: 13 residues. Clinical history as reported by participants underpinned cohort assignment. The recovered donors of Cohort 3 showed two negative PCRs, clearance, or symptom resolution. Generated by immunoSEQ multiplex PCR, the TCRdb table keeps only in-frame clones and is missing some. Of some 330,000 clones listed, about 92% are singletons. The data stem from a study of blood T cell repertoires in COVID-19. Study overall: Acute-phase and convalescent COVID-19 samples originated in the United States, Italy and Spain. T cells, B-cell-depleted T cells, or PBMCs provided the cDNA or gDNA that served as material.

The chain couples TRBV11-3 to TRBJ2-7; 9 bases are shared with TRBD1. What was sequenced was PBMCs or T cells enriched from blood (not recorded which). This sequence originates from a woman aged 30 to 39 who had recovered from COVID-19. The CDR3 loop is CASSQQGAREQYF. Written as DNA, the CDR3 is TGTGCCAGCAGCCAACAGGGGGCGAGGGAGCAGTACTTC.